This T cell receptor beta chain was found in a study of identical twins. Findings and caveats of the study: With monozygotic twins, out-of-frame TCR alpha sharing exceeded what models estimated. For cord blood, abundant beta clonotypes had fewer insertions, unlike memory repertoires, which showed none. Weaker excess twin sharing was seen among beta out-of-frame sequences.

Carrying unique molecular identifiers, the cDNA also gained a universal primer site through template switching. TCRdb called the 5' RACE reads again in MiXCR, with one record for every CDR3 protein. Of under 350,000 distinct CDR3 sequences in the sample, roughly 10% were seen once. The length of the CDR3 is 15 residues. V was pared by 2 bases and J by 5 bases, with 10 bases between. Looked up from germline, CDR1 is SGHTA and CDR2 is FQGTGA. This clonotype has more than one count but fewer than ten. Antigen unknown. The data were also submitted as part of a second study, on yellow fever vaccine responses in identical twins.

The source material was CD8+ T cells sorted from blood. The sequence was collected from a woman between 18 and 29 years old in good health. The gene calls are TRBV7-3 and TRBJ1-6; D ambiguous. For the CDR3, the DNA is TGTGCCAGCAGCTTACGAGGTTGGGATAATTCACCCCTCCACTTT. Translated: CASSLRGWDNSPLHF.